This T cell receptor beta chain was observed in a study of T cells in Graves' hyperthyroidism and ophthalmopathy. Amplified TCR beta CDR3 regions came from RNA transcripts. When the TCR CDR3 underwent first-round RT-PCR, the HTBI primer set was used. TCRdb called the multiplex PCR reads again in MiXCR, with one record for every CDR3 protein. The sample shows 530,000 or so distinct CDR3 sequences, around 45% of them seen only once. The CDR3 sequence is 14 residues long. Germline assignment: CDR1 LNHDA and CDR2 SQIVND (reference sequence). Trimming took 3 bases from V and 8 from J, leaving 14 bases between them. This clonotype was recorded many times.

The sequence derives from a woman aged 18-35 years with Graves' hyperthyroidism. Sample: peripheral blood or thyroid tissue (not recorded which). The chain joins TRBV19 to TRBJ2-1; perhaps TRBD2 as D (5 bases). The CDR3 bases are TGTGCCAGTAGTATCGATACAGTCGGGGATGAGCAGTTCTTC. It yields the protein CASSIDTVGDEQFF.